What follows are 29 T cell receptor beta chains derived from one specimen sequenced in a study of CD8 T cells in ankylosing spondylitis. One entry per CDR3 protein results from TCRdb running MiXCR on the 5' RACE reads. The table includes approximately 220,000 distinct CDR3 sequences, more than 9% detected once. The sample taken for sequencing was blood, either unsorted or a sorted T cell fraction (not recorded which). These receptor sequences come from a male donor with ankylosing spondylitis or in good health (not recorded which).

This clonotype was seen a few times. The chain carries TRBV30 and TRBJ2-5, with 12 bases fitting TRBD2. The V and J ends lost 5 bases and 4 bases, in that order; junction bases with no gene match: 8. The CDR3 contains 15 residues. Germline assignment: CDR1 GTSNPN and CDR2 SVGIG (reference sequence). The CDR3 DNA follows: TGTGCCTGGGATATTGGACTAGCGGGGAGAGAGACCCAGTACTTC. Its protein product is CAWDIGLAGRETQYF.

The chain joins TRBV3-1 to TRBJ2-1; 12 nucleotides align to TRBD2. J gave up 7 bases and V 0 bases, and 4 bases lay outside the gene matches. Germline V lookup: CDR1 LGHDT, CDR2 YNNKEL (reference sequence). The CDR3 spans 16 residues. CDR3 residues: CASSQEPSGGVNEQFF. CDR3 sequence (DNA): TGTGCCAGCAGCCAAGAACCTAGCGGGGGGGTGAATGAGCAGTTCTTC.

The chain links TRBV7-8 to TRBJ2-7; tentatively, D is TRBD1 (6 bases). The CDR3 sequence is 15 residues long. Germline V gives CDR1 SGHVS, CDR2 FQNEAQ. The V end lost 4 bases, the J end lost 6 bases, and 19 bases lay between the germline ends. In nucleotides, the CDR3 is TGTGCCAGCAGCTCCCGTAGGGCAGGGGATCCCGAGCAGTACTTC. It yields the protein CASSSRRAGDPEQYF.

This clonotype came up many times. The chain uses TRBV12-3 or TRBV12-4 and TRBJ2-5, with no clear D. Trimming took 3 bases from V and 5 from J, leaving 16 bases between them. The CDR3 totals 15 residues. For the CDR3, the DNA is TGTGCCAGCAGTTTTAGGATGGGGTCCGCGGAGACCCAGTACTTC. It encodes CASSFRMGSAETQYF.

The chain has TRBV12-3 or TRBV12-4 and TRBJ1-3; D might be TRBD1 (5 bases). V was trimmed by 1 base and J by 0 bases, leaving 7 bases between them. This CDR3 region has 15 residues. The CDR3 region has the DNA TGTGCCAGCAGTTTAGGGACACCCTCTGGAAACACCATATATTTT. This translates into CASSLGTPSGNTIYF.

This clonotype was seen repeatedly, ten times or more. V is TRBV20-1 and J is TRBJ2-7; D may correspond to TRBD1 or TRBD2 (6 bases each). V was pared by 5 bases and J by 4 bases, with 18 bases between. The CDR3 runs to 14 residues. CDR1 is DFQATT, CDR2 SNEGSKA, per germline (reference sequence). The CDR3: CSADYRGLIYEQYF. CDR3 DNA: TGCAGTGCTGATTACCGGGGGCTAATTTACGAGCAGTACTTC.

The chain carries TRBV24-1 and TRBJ2-7, with TRBD1 identical over 8 bases. The V and J ends lost 2 bases and 4 bases, in that order; junction bases with no gene match: 6. Germline CDR1 reads KGHDR; CDR2 reads SFDVKD. The CDR3 is 15 residues long. The CDR3 coding sequence is TGTGCCACCAGTGATTCTGAACAGGGGGTGTACGAGCAGTACTTC. Amino acids: CATSDSEQGVYEQYF.

To note about this clonotype: This may stem from a read error, because a much larger clone lies one nucleotide away. The chain links TRBV11-2 to TRBJ1-2; a possible D gene is TRBD1 (5 bases). The CDR3 spans 15 residues. Germline CDR1 SGHAT, CDR2 FQNNGV. In DNA, the CDR3 is TGTGCCAGCAGTCTAGGGGTTGAGGGAAACTATGGCGACACCTTC. This codes for CASSLGVEGNYGDTF.

In this sample, this clonotype turned up many times. The rearrangement uses TRBV28 and TRBJ1-1; 11 positions match TRBD1. Trimming cost V 5 bases and J 8 bases; bases outside gene matches: 10. This CDR3 has 15 residues. Germline CDR1 reads MDHEN; CDR2 reads SYDVKM. DNA for the CDR3: TGTGCCAGCAGTGGACAGGGGGCGCCGACCAGAGAAGCTTTCTTT. The encoded protein is CASSGQGAPTREAFF.

Concerning this clonotype itself: A much larger clonotype is one base distant, so this may be a read error. The J gene is TRBJ2-5, the V gene TRBV27; D gene uncertain. The germline V gene has CDR1 MNHEY and CDR2 SMNVEV (reference sequence). This CDR3 spans 15 amino acids. Trimming pared 4 bases from V and 4 bases from J, leaving 16 bases between. DNA for the CDR3: TGTGCCAGCAGTTCATACCAGGTGGCTGGAGAGACCCAGTACTTC. Amino acid sequence: CASSSYQVAGETQYF.

About this clonotype: This may come from a read error, since a much larger clone is one base off. This CDR3 is CATSPRAEGDTF. CDR3 DNA: TGTGCCACCAGCCCGAGGGCCGAGGGCGACACCTTC. The rearrangement uses TRBV15 and TRBJ1-2; no firm D call. V was clipped by 5 bases and J by 12 bases, with 16 bases between them. The CDR3 has 12 amino acids. Germline-derived CDR1 and CDR2 are LNHNV and YYDKDF (reference sequence). Full variable domain (remainder filled in from reference TRBV15 and TRBJ1-2): DAMVIQNPRYQVTQFGKPVTLSCSQTLNHNVMYWYQQKSSQAPKLLFHYYDKDFNNEADTPDNFQSRRPNTSFCFLDIRSPGLGDTAMYLCATSPRAEGDTFGSGTRLTVV.

This clonotype has at least ten counts. This sequence joins TRBV20-1 and TRBJ1-4, with 9 bases matching TRBD1. CDR3 size: 13 residues. CDR1 is DFQATT and CDR2 is SNEGSKA in the germline V gene (reference sequence). Trimming at V came to 3 bases and at J to 7 bases, leaving 3 bases not matched to a gene. CDR3 in DNA: TGCAGTGCTAGCGGGACAGGGACTGAAAAACTGTTTTTT. It translates to CSASGTGTEKLFF.

This clonotype has at least ten counts. The rearrangement joins TRBV28 to TRBJ1-6, with D possibly being TRBD1 (5 bases). CDR3 size: 18 residues. CDR1 is MDHEN and CDR2 is SYDVKM in the germline V gene. Trimming removed 1 base from V and 7 bases from J, with 20 bases in between. DNA of the CDR3: TGTGCCAGCAGTTTATACCGGTATGGGGGGATACCCAATTCACCCCTCCACTTT. As protein: CASSLYRYGGIPNSPLHF.

This clonotype was counted at least ten times. The V call is TRBV29-1, the J call TRBJ1-2; D remains unclear. Trimming cost V 4 bases and J 4 bases, with 16 bases left between them. This CDR3 spans 14 amino acids. From germline, CDR1 is SQVTM and CDR2 ANQGSEA. In DNA, the CDR3 is TGCAGCGTTGGGCCGGGAGCGAATCGCTATGGCTACACCTTC. Translated, it gives CSVGPGANRYGYTF.

This clonotype was seen many times. The rearrangement joins TRBV7-2 to TRBJ1-6; TRBD1 might be the D (5 bases). CDR3 length: 15 amino acids. CDR1 is SGHTA, CDR2 FQGNSA, per germline. The germline V and J ends were trimmed by 2 bases and 5 bases, with 10 bases remaining between them. CDR3 protein: CASSLTRANNSPLHF. DNA of the CDR3: TGTGCCAGCAGCTTAACCAGGGCTAATAATTCACCCCTCCACTTT.

There are many counts of this clonotype. The chain has TRBV7-9 and TRBJ2-5; D not certain. V was clipped by 0 bases and J by 5 bases, with 19 bases between them. CDR3 length: 17 residues. Germline-derived CDR1 and CDR2 are SEHNR and FQNEAQ (reference sequence). CDR3 nucleotides: TGTGCCAGCAGCTTAGCGGGGTCTCAGTACCACCGCGAGACCCAGTACTTC. It yields the protein CASSLAGSQYHRETQYF. Looking up the rest from reference TRBV7-9 and TRBJ2-5 gives the full variable domain: DTGVSQNPRHKITKRGQNVTFRCDPISEHNRLYWYRQTLGQGPEFLTYFQNEAQLEKSRLLSDRFSAERPKGSFSTLEIQRTEQGDSAMYLCASSLAGSQYHRETQYFGPGTRLLVL.

The table lists this clonotype with many counts. The CDR3 region is CASSFLPTTGELFF. The CDR3 bases are TGTGCCAGCAGCTTTTTACCTACCACCGGGGAGCTGTTTTTT. This sequence joins TRBV7-2 and TRBJ2-2; D is unclear. This CDR3 spans 14 amino acids. CDR1 is SGHTA and CDR2 is FQGNSA in the germline V gene. V lost 3 bases, J lost 4 bases, and 9 bases lay in between.

This clonotype was seen only a few times. J is TRBJ2-1 and V is TRBV29-1; the D gene is possibly TRBD2 (6 bases). Per the germline V gene, CDR1 is SQVTM and CDR2 is ANQGSEA. Trimming stripped 3 bases from V and 8 bases from J, with 14 bases between. There are 13 residues in the CDR3. The CDR3 sequence: CSVEGRSSDEQFF. The DNA for the CDR3 is TGCAGCGTTGAGGGCAGATCTAGCGATGAGCAGTTCTTC.

This clonotype was recorded a few times. This chain links TRBV7-9 with TRBJ1-1; D not resolved. CDR3 length equals 15 residues. Trimming cost V 0 bases and J 9 bases, with 17 bases left between them. CDR1 and CDR2 (germline): SEHNR, FQNEAQ (reference sequence). CDR3 in DNA: TGTGCCAGCAGCTTAGCTTATTTGGCCTTGGATCAAGCTTTCTTT. Its protein product is CASSLAYLALDQAFF.

This clonotype has more than one count but fewer than ten. This sequence joins TRBV27 and TRBJ1-1, with TRBD1 matching over 7 bases. Trimming removed 2 bases from V and 1 base from J; junction bases left unmatched: 10. Germline CDR1 reads MNHEY; CDR2 reads SMNVEV (reference sequence). The CDR3 extends over 17 amino acids. CDR3 in DNA: TGTGCCAGCAGTTTAAGGGCCCCGGCAGGGGGGAACACTGAAGCTTTCTTT. Its translation is CASSLRAPAGGNTEAFF.

This clonotype was found a few times. The J gene is TRBJ2-3, the V gene TRBV12-3 or TRBV12-4, with D perhaps TRBD1 (5 bases). V lost 1 base to trimming and J lost 1 base, with 9 bases between them. CDR3 length: 15 amino acids. The CDR3 protein is CASSLEGSRTDTQYF. The CDR3 bases are TGTGCCAGCAGTTTAGAGGGGTCCCGCACAGATACGCAGTATTTT.

This clonotype has only a few counts. The genes are TRBV7-2 and TRBJ2-3, with 11 bases aligning to TRBD2. This CDR3 spans 12 amino acids. Germline lookup yields CDR1 SGHTA and CDR2 FQGNSA. Germline trimming cut 3 bases from V and 14 bases from J; bases unmatched to any gene: 4. The CDR3 is CASSFTGTSGYF. CDR3 coding DNA: TGTGCCAGCAGCTTTACCGGGACTAGCGGGTATTTT.

V and J are TRBV6-1 and TRBJ1-1, with D possibly TRBD1 on 5 matching bases. V dropped 6 bases and J dropped 1 base, with 18 bases sitting between them. Per the germline V gene, CDR1 is MNHNS and CDR2 is SASEGT. The CDR3 is made up of 16 amino acids. The CDR3 DNA sequence: TGTGCCAGCAGCCTTGACAGACTAAGCCAGAACACTGAAGCTTTCTTT. It is translated as CASSLDRLSQNTEAFF.

The chain couples TRBV20-1 to TRBJ2-7; D is ambiguous. CDR1 is DFQATT and CDR2 is SNEGSKA in the germline V gene (reference sequence). V was cut by 0 bases and J by 3 bases, with 12 bases left in between. The CDR3 runs to 14 residues. The CDR3 DNA reads TGCAGTGCTAGAGATCGGGCCGGGCTCTACGAGCAGTACTTC. Translated, it gives CSARDRAGLYEQYF.

This clonotype has more than one count but fewer than ten. The chain is built from TRBV28 and TRBJ2-1; 9 bases map to TRBD2. The germline V gene has CDR1 MDHEN and CDR2 SYDVKM. The CDR3 is made up of 14 amino acids. The V and J ends lost 8 bases and 10 bases, in that order; junction bases with no gene match: 12. CDR3 loop: CASGLGGGGREQFF. The CDR3 DNA follows: TGTGCCAGCGGACTTGGCGGGGGGGGCCGCGAGCAGTTCTTC.

This clonotype was counted many times. V is TRBV24-1 and J is TRBJ2-2; perhaps D is TRBD1 or TRBD2 (6 bases each). This CDR3 is built from 14 residues. The V gene lost 12 bases and the J gene lost 3 bases, with 16 bases spanning the gap. Germline CDR1 KGHDR, CDR2 SFDVKD. CDR3: CAAGGRGDTGELFF. In DNA, the CDR3 is TGTGCCGCCGGGGGCAGGGGTGACACCGGGGAGCTGTTTTTT.

This clonotype was detected ten times or more. This chain joins TRBV27 and TRBJ1-2; 7 bases align to TRBD1. The CDR3 is 14 amino acids. V lost 5 bases to trimming and J lost 2 bases; unmatched junction nucleotides: 5. CDR1 and CDR2 (germline): MNHEY, SMNVEV (reference sequence). The CDR3 sequence is CASSPVTGNYGYTF. DNA for the CDR3: TGTGCCAGCAGTCCTGTGACAGGGAACTATGGCTACACCTTC.

This clonotype was recorded at least ten times. The chain couples TRBV20-1 to TRBJ1-2, with 7 bases fitting TRBD1. The CDR3 is 13 amino acids. Germline loops: CDR1 DFQATT, CDR2 SNEGSKA (reference sequence). J gave up 6 bases and V 5 bases, and 9 bases lay outside the gene matches. The chain's CDR3 is CSALTYRGNGYTF. The CDR3 nucleotides are TGCAGTGCTCTGACTTACAGGGGTAATGGCTACACCTTC.

This clonotype has ten or more counts. The chain couples TRBV21-1 to TRBJ2-2. TRBV21-1 is assigned pseudogene status. The CDR3 runs to 13 residues. This chain's CDR3 is CASSNRRTGELFF. The CDR3 coding sequence is TGTGCCAGCAGCAACAGGAGAACCGGGGAGCTGTTTTTT.